This TCR beta chain was captured in a study of shared clonotypes between healthy human individuals. Trimming stripped 1 base from V and 9 bases from J, with 16 bases between. The germline gives CDR1 LGHNA, CDR2 YSLEER. The CDR3 covers 15 residues. The data were produced by immunoSEQ multiplex PCR, yet TCRdb's version contains in-frame clones alone and is incomplete. This table holds some 2.3 million clones, 85% to 95% found once. The chain recombines TRBV4-3 with TRBJ1-5; maybe TRBD1 (6 bases). Sequencing input: naive CD4+ T cells from PBMCs. Subset here: CD45RA+ positively selected. The sequence came from a man aged 18 to 30 in good health. Some clones in this sample may be carry-over from other donors' samples. DNA of the CDR3: TGCGCCAGCAGCCAAGGTCGCCGGGGGCAAGGGCCCCAGCATTTT. Amino acid sequence: CASSQGRRGQGPQHF.